The sample holds one count of the clone carrying this TCR beta chain. The source of the sample is a study of blood T cell repertoires in COVID-19. Study details: Whether acute or convalescent, the COVID-19 samples came from the United States, Italy and Spain. Sample material is recorded as cDNA or gDNA derived from T cells, B-cell-depleted T cells, or PBMCs.

Profiled with immunoSEQ multiplex PCR; TCRdb holds only in-frame clones, not every one. The sample gives a few hundred thousand clones, around 82% of which show up once; around 3.2% is in the top ten. V lost 4 bases to trimming and J lost 3 bases; unmatched junction nucleotides: 4. Germline CDR1 reads SGHNT; CDR2 reads YENEEA. The CDR3 totals 15 residues. The TCR comes from a woman aged 18-29 years with acute or convalescent COVID-19. The chain links TRBV11-3 to TRBJ2-1, with 9 bases identical to TRBD2. The sequencing input was peripheral blood. The CDR3 reads CASSSGTSYYNEQFF. The CDR3 DNA follows: TGTGCCAGCAGCTCCGGGACTAGCTACTACAATGAGCAGTTCTTC.